This TCR beta chain is drawn from a study of T cell changes during pregnancy in multiple sclerosis. Generated by immunoSEQ multiplex PCR, the TCRdb table keeps only in-frame clones and is missing some. The repertoire includes about 62,000 clones, roughly nine tenths of them detected once, and under 3% sits in the top ten. The TCR was taken from a female donor with multiple sclerosis, enrolled in a pregnancy study. The sequenced sample was peripheral blood, obtained in the first trimester of pregnancy.

The CDR3 DNA reads as TGCGCCAGCAGTGCTTATAGCGGACCCTCCTACGAGCAGTACTTC. The encoded protein is CASSAYSGPSYEQYF. The genes are TRBV10-2 and TRBJ2-7; TRBD2 might be the D (6 bases). The CDR3 has 15 amino acids. Trimming cost V 4 bases and J 0 bases, with 13 bases left between them. Germline V lookup: CDR1 WSHSY, CDR2 SAAADI.